This record looks at one T cell receptor beta chain sequence and its context. The entry originates in a study of shared clonotypes between healthy human individuals. Assay used: immunoSEQ multiplex PCR; TCRdb lists only in-frame clones, some missing. Among over 2,000,000 clones listed, 93% were seen once. CD45RO-negative, CCR7-positively selected cells formed the naive CD8 fraction, excluding terminally differentiated effector memory CD45RA+ cells. The receptor comes from a man between 18 and 29 years old in good health. Some clones in this sample may be carry-over from other donors' samples. Sample: naive CD8+ T cells from PBMCs.

The DNA of the CDR3 is TGTGCCAGTAGTATCCAGGGAGGGGACATTCAGTACTTC. This translates into CASSIQGGDIQYF. The rearrangement joins TRBV19 to TRBJ2-4, with 7 bases that match TRBD2. The ends lost 3 bases at V and 8 bases at J; junction bases unmatched: 4. Germline V gives CDR1 LNHDA, CDR2 SQIVND (reference sequence). CDR3 length: 13 amino acids.